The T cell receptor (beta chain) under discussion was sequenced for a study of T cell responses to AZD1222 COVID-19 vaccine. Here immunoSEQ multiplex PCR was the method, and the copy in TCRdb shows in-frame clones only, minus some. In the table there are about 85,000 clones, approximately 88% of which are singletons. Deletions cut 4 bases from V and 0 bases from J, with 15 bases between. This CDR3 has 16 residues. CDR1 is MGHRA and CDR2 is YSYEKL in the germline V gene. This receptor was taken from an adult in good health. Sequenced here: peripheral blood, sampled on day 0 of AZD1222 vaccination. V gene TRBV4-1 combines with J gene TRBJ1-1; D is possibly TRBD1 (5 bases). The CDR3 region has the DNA TGCGCCAGCAGCCCCATGGGACGCCGGATGAACACTGAAGCTTTCTTT. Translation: CASSPMGRRMNTEAFF.